The next 9 T cell receptor beta chains were all read from a single sample in a study of regulatory T cells in long-lasting Graves disease. Assembly of TCR beta libraries relied on iRepertoire HTBI primers together with Arm-PCR of CDR3 regions. Via MiXCR, TCRdb re-called the multiplex PCR reads, giving one row per CDR3 protein. The sample shows fewer than 550,000 distinct CDR3 sequences, 16% of them seen only once. Time point indicated: newly diagnosed GD, antithyroid drugs for less than 3 months. There was RNA extracted from PBMCs, and the TCR library was made from it. These records were also assigned to another study, of T cells in Graves' hyperthyroidism and ophthalmopathy.

The sequencing here drew on peripheral blood mononuclear cells (PBMCs), taken at new diagnosis, from a patient treated with antithyroid drugs. All receptors come from a woman younger than 30 with Graves disease.

In this sample, this clonotype turned up many times. The chain uses TRBV9 and TRBJ2-3; D ambiguous. The CDR3 is made up of 15 amino acids. V was shortened by 3 bases and J by 0 bases, with 11 bases between the two germline ends. CDR1 and CDR2 from the germline V gene are SGDLS and YYNGEE. The CDR3 here is CASSAKAASTDTQYF. The CDR3 DNA follows: TGTGCCAGCAGCGCAAAGGCGGCTAGCACAGATACGCAGTATTTT.

This sequence joins TRBV24-1 and TRBJ2-3; 8 nucleotides line up with TRBD2. Germline V CDR1 and CDR2: KGHDR, SFDVKD. CDR3 length equals 15 residues. V dropped 1 base and J dropped 6; count of bases not matched to a gene: 5. The CDR3 region is CATSDLSGRLDTQYF. CDR3 sequence (DNA): TGTGCCACCAGTGATTTAAGCGGGAGATTGGATACGCAGTATTTT.

V gene TRBV7-9 combines with J gene TRBJ1-1, with TRBD1 matching 7 bases. The CDR3 runs 15 residues. Germline loops: CDR1 SEHNR, CDR2 FQNEAQ (reference sequence). Trimming took 1 base from V and 2 from J; bases not matched to a gene: 4. Here the CDR3 reads CASSLEGGLNTEAFF. The CDR3 region has the DNA TGTGCCAGCAGCTTAGAAGGGGGCTTAAACACTGAAGCTTTCTTT.

The V gene is TRBV20-1, the J gene TRBJ2-3, with D perhaps TRBD2 (6 bases). Germline values: CDR1 DFQATT, CDR2 SNEGSKA (reference sequence). Trimming removed 4 bases from V and 3 bases from J, with 17 bases in between. This CDR3 comprises 15 residues. Here the CDR3 reads CSATLSGALTDTQYF. The DNA of the CDR3 is TGCAGTGCTACTCTTTCGGGAGCTTTGACAGATACGCAGTATTTT.

This clonotype was seen more than once but under ten times. The CDR3 reads CASGGRGLAGYEQFF. The CDR3 DNA sequence: TGTGCCAGCGGGGGGAGGGGACTAGCGGGATATGAGCAGTTCTTC. This chain joins TRBV28 and TRBJ2-1; 13 bases line up with TRBD2. The V segment lost 8 bases and the J segment 8 bases; nucleotides outside the gene matches: 9. Germline V gene data show CDR1 as MDHEN and CDR2 as SYDVKM. The CDR3 is 15 residues long.

This clonotype was seen at least ten times. The V and J genes are TRBV3-1 and TRBJ2-2; 12 bases are shared with TRBD2. The CDR3 runs 17 residues. The germline V gene has CDR1 LGHDT and CDR2 YNNKEL (reference sequence). V lost 3 bases and J lost 4; bases outside the gene matches: 6. CDR3 DNA sequence: TGTGCCAGCAGCCAGAGGACTAGCGGGAAACCCACCGGGGAGCTGTTTTTT. Its protein product is CASSQRTSGKPTGELFF.

Only a few counts were recorded for this clonotype. The V and J genes are TRBV28 and TRBJ2-3; 8 nucleotides match TRBD1. CDR3 length: 16 amino acids. Germline-derived CDR1 and CDR2 are MDHEN and SYDVKM. The V and J ends lost 4 bases and 2 bases, in that order; junction bases with no gene match: 8. The CDR3 protein is CASSSRQGRVTDTQYF. CDR3 bases: TGTGCCAGCAGTTCCCGACAGGGGAGAGTCACAGATACGCAGTATTTT.

This clonotype was seen many times. The chain uses TRBV27 and TRBJ2-1; the D gene is possibly TRBD1 (6 bases). The ends were cut back, 3 bases at V and 8 bases at J, with 11 bases in the middle. Germline CDR1 and CDR2: MNHEY and SMNVEV (reference sequence). CDR3 length equals 13 residues. The CDR3 region is CASSLAGADEQFF. The CDR3, as DNA: TGTGCCAGCAGTTTGGCAGGGGCCGATGAGCAGTTCTTC.

The sample holds one count of this clonotype. A much bigger clone sits one base away, suggesting this may be a read error. The chain links TRBV28 to TRBJ2-7, with D unresolved. Germline CDR1 MDHEN, CDR2 SYDVKM. This CDR3 comprises 12 residues. With 7 bases removed from V and 7 bases from J, the gap between germline ends came to 14 bases. CDR3 loop: CASTDDYNEQYF. The CDR3 DNA sequence: TGTGCCAGCACGGACGATTACAATGAGCAGTACTTC.